This T cell receptor (beta chain) was documented in a study of cytomegalovirus exposure and HLA in healthy donors. The wider study: A later analysis reported the same platform for the roughly 120 validation repertoires and the roughly 700 first-cohort repertoires. Study-level results: Cytomegalovirus status was reportedly diagnosed by the classifier with high sensitivity and specificity.

Of note for this clone: Its antigen is as yet unknown.

Donors were drawn from the approximately 130-subject validation cohort, separate from the approximately 700-subject first cohort. TCRdb keeps only in-frame clones here, not all; method: immunoSEQ multiplex PCR. The sample comprises 90,000 to 150,000 clones, 88% of which are singletons, and about 6% rests with the top ten. The CDR3 is 16 residues long. The V end was cut by 0 bases, the J end by 2 bases, with 12 bases between. This sequence originates from a woman aged 18-35 years in good health and CMV-seropositive. The V and J genes are TRBV5-3 and TRBJ1-3; perhaps TRBD1 as D (5 bases). TRBV5-3 is known as an ORF, though its function is uncertain. The sequenced sample consisted of PBMCs. The CDR3: CARSLVGGVPGNTIYF. The CDR3 DNA reads as TGTGCCAGAAGCTTGGTCGGGGGAGTCCCTGGAAACACCATATATTTT.